These 6 T cell receptor beta chains came from one sample sequenced in a study of Graves' ophthalmopathy and Graves' hyperthyroidism (dated by TCRdb to the late 2010s). The sequencer listed for this sample is Illumina HiSeq 2000. TCR beta CDR3 regions were amplified from RNA transcripts for repertoire sequencing. HTBI primers and the Qiagen OneStep RT-PCR kit were used in a first-round RT-PCR, which was followed by a second-round multiplex PCR, size selection and purification. TCRdb trimmed the raw reads at Q25, called clones with MiXCR and kept productive beta chains. Rows are combined by CDR3 protein, so each entry shows the most common genes and DNA. This sample has 350,000 or so distinct CDR3 sequences in its table, and 15% to 20% of those were observed once. Roughly an eighth of the sample lies in the top ten. Input material: peripheral blood. The receptor source for this set is an adult man with Graves' ophthalmopathy.

This clonotype was counted many times. The rearrangement links TRBV30 to TRBJ2-4; D is perhaps TRBD1 (6 bases). CDR1 and CDR2 from the germline V gene are GTSNPN and SVGIG (reference sequence). The CDR3 covers 11 residues. V was shortened by 4 bases and J by 7 bases, with 8 bases between the two germline ends. As DNA, the CDR3 is TGTGCCTGGACTACAGGGAACATTCAGTACTTC. Protein: CAWTTGNIQYF.

This clonotype showed up just once. One end of the junction fails to match germline, which may point to a read error. This chain links TRBV7-8 with TRBJ1-3; perhaps TRBD1 as D (5 bases). The CDR3 runs 16 residues. Germline-derived CDR1 and CDR2 are SGHVS and FQNEAQ. In DNA, the CDR3 is TGTGCCAGCAGCTTTGCGGGGGTGCCGGCTGGAAACACCATATCTTTT. It yields the protein CASSFAGVPAGNTISF.

This clonotype was detected ten times or more. V is TRBV9 and J is TRBJ1-2; no firm D call. The CDR3 runs 13 residues. V lost 4 bases and J lost 8, with 15 bases in between. Germline loops: CDR1 SGDLS, CDR2 YYNGEE. This CDR3 is CASSTTGLLGYTF. Written as DNA, the CDR3 is TGTGCCAGCAGCACCACCGGGCTTTTGGGCTACACCTTC.

This clonotype came up many times. This may be a read error, as it is one base from a much larger clone. Since no conserved phenylalanine or tryptophan closes the CDR3, a read error is the likely cause. This rearrangement joins TRBV6-2 or TRBV6-3 to TRBJ2-7; D uncertain. V lost 6 bases to trimming and J lost 0 bases, with 3 bases between them. The CDR3 extends over 11 amino acids. Germline V gene lookup returns CDR1 MNHEY and CDR2 SVGEGT. The CDR3, as DNA: TGTGCCAGCAGGCGCTCCTACGAGCAGTACATC. Its protein product is CASRRSYEQYI.

The sample holds many counts of this clonotype. This sequence joins TRBV27 and TRBJ2-2; possible D gene TRBD2, 7 bases. Germline CDR1 and CDR2: MNHEY and SMNVEV (reference sequence). The CDR3 is made up of 16 amino acids. V lost 6 bases and J lost 4, with 18 bases in between. CDR3 amino acids: CASRAEGGASTGELFF. The CDR3 DNA reads TGTGCCAGCAGGGCCGAGGGGGGGGCTAGCACCGGGGAGCTGTTTTTT.

This clonotype has at least ten counts. V is TRBV28 and J is TRBJ2-1; 10 bases align to TRBD1. Germline values: CDR1 MDHEN, CDR2 SYDVKM. The CDR3 totals 16 residues. With V trimmed by 6 bases and J by 7 bases, 12 bases remained unmatched. DNA of the CDR3: TGTGCCAGCAGCTCCTTTCGGGACAGGGGAAGAAATGAGCAGTTCTTC. Its translation is CASSSFRDRGRNEQFF.